The T cell receptor beta chain described here comes from a study of OX40 agonist ivuxolimab in advanced cancers. Broader study findings: Dosing at 0.1 to 3.0 mg/kg was accompanied by clonal expansion of CD4+ and CD8+ blood T cells by week 6. Expanded clones were, on average, more numerous among CD8+ T cells than CD4+.

Clones were sequenced by immunoSEQ multiplex PCR, and TCRdb holds only the in-frame ones, with some missing. The table records about 70,000 clones, roughly nine tenths of them present only once. Looked up from germline, CDR1 is GTSNPN and CDR2 is SVGIG (reference sequence). Trimming took off 0 bases at V and 8 bases at J, with 10 bases between the two ends. There are 12 residues in the CDR3. This clone has a handful of counts. Antigen specificity is unknown. The chain combines TRBV30 with TRBJ1-1; D not resolved. This sequence was found in an adult with an advanced solid tumor such as melanoma, head and neck, liver or kidney cancer. Here the sequenced sample was CD4+ or CD8+ T cells sorted from blood, taken in a trial of the OX40 agonist ivuxolimab. The CDR3 sequence is CAWSVLGPEAFF. CDR3 nucleotides: TGTGCCTGGAGTGTACTAGGCCCCGAAGCTTTCTTT.